This entry features one TCR beta chain sequence. Only in-frame clones appear in the TCRdb table, and some are missing; sequencing was by immunoSEQ multiplex PCR. The sample lists a few hundred thousand clones; 85% to 90% were seen once. Assignment of participants to cohorts was predicated upon participant-reported clinical history. The sample comes from a study of blood T cell repertoires in COVID-19. Study at large: T cells, B-cell-depleted T cells, or PBMCs supplied cDNA or gDNA.

The length of the CDR3 is 14 residues. CDR1 is LNHNV, CDR2 YYDKDF, per germline (reference sequence). V was shortened by 0 bases and J by 2 bases, with 5 bases between the two germline ends. This sequence originates from a man between 25 and 39 years old who had been exposed to COVID-19. The V gene is TRBV15, the J gene TRBJ1-5; D possibly corresponds to TRBD1 (5 bases). Sequenced: PBMCs or T cells enriched from blood (not recorded which). CDR3 region: CATSREGGNQPQHF. In nucleotides, the CDR3 is TGTGCCACCAGCAGAGAAGGGGGCAATCAGCCCCAGCATTTT.